This T cell receptor (beta chain) was profiled in a study of CDR3 diversity in severe acne. The V and J ends lost 7 bases and 4 bases respectively, with 13 bases between them. The CDR3 contains 14 residues. CDR1 LNHDA and CDR2 SQIVND come from the germline V gene (reference sequence). From the PCR reads, TCRdb called clonotypes with MiXCR, one entry per CDR3 protein. The sample shows 79,000 or so distinct CDR3 sequences, about 53% of them seen only once. Comments on this clonotype: A read error may explain this, as a much larger clone is one base away.

Sequences were obtained from blood. This TCR came from a male donor with severe acne vulgaris. The J gene is TRBJ2-2, the V gene TRBV19; D may match TRBD1 or TRBD2 (5 bases each). CDR3 sequence reads: CASKGRLTTGELFF. The CDR3 region has the DNA TGTGCCAGTAAGGGACGGCTAACCACCGGGGAGCTGTTTTTT.